Below are 25 T cell receptor beta chains sequenced from a single sample in a study of blood T cell repertoires in COVID-19. The data were produced by immunoSEQ multiplex PCR, yet TCRdb's version contains in-frame clones alone and is incomplete. The sample includes about 160,000 clones, around nine tenths of them seen just once. Sequenced: PBMCs or T cells enriched from blood (not recorded which). The receptors stem from a woman between 45 and 65 years old who had recovered from COVID-19.

The chain recombines TRBV6-4 with TRBJ2-1; 8 nucleotides line up with TRBD2. CDR1 MRHNA and CDR2 SNTAGT come from the germline V gene. The CDR3 length is 16 residues. J lost 5 bases, V lost 0 bases, and 6 bases had no gene match. CDR3 sequence reads: CASSDSWTGGHNEQFF. The DNA of the CDR3 is TGTGCCAGCAGTGACTCGTGGACGGGGGGGCACAATGAGCAGTTCTTC.

The chain is built from TRBV9 and TRBJ2-2; 9 nucleotides agree with TRBD2. CDR3 length: 16 residues. J gave up 7 bases and V 4 bases, and 11 bases lay outside the gene matches. Germline CDR1 is SGDLS and CDR2 is YYNGEE. The CDR3 DNA sequence: TGTGCCAGCAGCCCCCGGGGGCGGGGGGGCGGCGGGGAGCTGTTTTTT. Protein sequence: CASSPRGRGGGGELFF.

V and J are TRBV3-1 (or the pseudogene TRBV3-2) and TRBJ1-1, with 8 bases identical to TRBD1. The CDR3 consists of 13 residues. The germline V gene encodes CDR1 LGHDT and CDR2 YNNKEL (reference sequence). J lost 3 bases, V lost 5 bases, and 2 bases had no gene match. CDR3 nucleotide sequence: TGTGCCAGCAGCACAGGGGGTTACACTGAAGCTTTCTTT. This codes for CASSTGGYTEAFF.

For this clone: This specimen includes other DNA sequences encoding the same CDR3. The V and J genes are TRBV6-5 and TRBJ1-1, with D possibly matching TRBD1 (6 bases). The CDR3 loop spans 14 amino acids. CDR1 MNHEY and CDR2 SVGAGI come from the germline V gene. The V end lost 2 bases, the J end lost 2 bases, and 9 bases lay between the germline ends. The CDR3 loop is CASSYGQPNTEAFF. The CDR3 DNA sequence: TGTGCCAGCAGTTACGGACAGCCTAACACTGAAGCTTTCTTT.

The rearrangement links TRBV11-3 to TRBJ1-1; 7 bases fit TRBD1. Germline V gene lookup returns CDR1 SGHNT and CDR2 YENEEA. V gave up 5 bases and J gave up 6 bases; unmatched junction bases: 12. This CDR3 has 15 amino acids. In DNA form, the CDR3 reads TGTGCCAGCAGCCCCTACGACAGGGTCCTTTCTGAAGCTTTCTTT. Its translation is CASSPYDRVLSEAFF.

The chain has TRBV11-2 and TRBJ1-2; D not resolved. The CDR3 has 14 residues. Trimming left V 0 bases short and J 8 bases short, with 13 bases between. Germline loops: CDR1 SGHAT, CDR2 FQNNGV. CDR3 loop: CASSLDHVSGGYTF. For the CDR3, the DNA is TGTGCCAGCAGCTTAGATCATGTGTCAGGAGGCTACACCTTC.

J is TRBJ1-3 and V is TRBV7-2; D perhaps matches TRBD1 (6 bases). The CDR3 is 16 residues long. Per the germline V gene, CDR1 is SGHTA and CDR2 is FQGNSA. V shed 0 bases and J shed 0 bases, with 9 bases lying between them. The CDR3 loop reads CASSLAGTNSGNTIYF. The CDR3 nucleotides are TGTGCCAGCAGCTTAGCGGGGACAAACTCTGGAAACACCATATATTTT.

The chain uses TRBV6-2 or TRBV6-3 and TRBJ1-5; 9 bases align to TRBD1. Looked up from germline, CDR1 is MNHEY and CDR2 is SVGEGT. The CDR3 totals 14 residues. Trimming cost V 5 bases and J 6 bases; bases outside gene matches: 5. CDR3 protein: CASSQGTGFQPQHF. CDR3 bases: TGTGCCAGCAGTCAAGGGACAGGGTTTCAGCCCCAGCATTTT.

This sequence joins TRBV6-5 and TRBJ1-5; D is unclear. V dropped 5 bases and J dropped 3 bases, with 5 bases sitting between them. Looked up from germline, CDR1 is MNHEY and CDR2 is SVGAGI. This CDR3 spans 12 amino acids. As DNA, the CDR3 is TGTGCCAGCAGTCCAAACAATCAGCCCCAGCATTTT. This translates into CASSPNNQPQHF.

The V call is TRBV15, the J call TRBJ1-5, with D uncertain. The germline CDR1 and CDR2 sequences are LNHNV and YYDKDF (reference sequence). The V gene lost 1 base and the J gene lost 3 bases, with 10 bases spanning the gap. CDR3 size: 15 residues. For the CDR3, the DNA is TGTGCCACCAGCAGAGGCAGGCCCAACAATCAGCCCCAGCATTTT. Translated: CATSRGRPNNQPQHF.

The gene calls are TRBV20-1 and TRBJ2-7, with D possibly being TRBD2 (5 bases). The CDR3 consists of 11 residues. Trimming took 3 bases from V and 3 from J, leaving 6 bases between them. Germline values: CDR1 DFQATT, CDR2 SNEGSKA (reference sequence). The CDR3, as DNA: TGCAGTGCTAGCGGACTCTACGAGCAGTACTTC. This translates into CSASGLYEQYF.

The chain couples TRBV2 to TRBJ2-2; a weak D match, TRBD2 (6 bases). V lost 0 bases to trimming and J lost 3 bases, with 14 bases between them. Germline CDR1 is SNHLY and CDR2 is FYNNEI. The CDR3 consists of 17 residues. The CDR3 DNA sequence: TGTGCCAGCAGTGAAGCGTGGGGGACTCGGGACACCGGGGAGCTGTTTTTT. Translating it yields CASSEAWGTRDTGELFF.

The rearrangement joins TRBV18 to TRBJ1-1; 8 bases are shared with TRBD1. The CDR3 has 15 residues. Germline V gene lookup returns CDR1 KGHSH and CDR2 LQKENI. The V segment lost 3 bases and the J segment 1 base; nucleotides outside the gene matches: 4. Here the CDR3 reads CASSPGTGPNTEAFF. CDR3 bases: TGTGCCAGCTCACCGGGGACAGGCCCGAACACTGAAGCTTTCTTT.

The V call is TRBV6-5, the J call TRBJ1-2; tentatively, D is TRBD1 (6 bases). CDR1 and CDR2 from the germline V gene are MNHEY and SVGAGI. V shed 7 bases and J shed 8 bases, with 14 bases lying between them. The CDR3 loop spans 12 amino acids. The CDR3 sequence is CASTPGQWGYTF. CDR3 nucleotide sequence: TGTGCCAGCACCCCCGGACAGTGGGGCTACACCTTC.

Notes on this clone: The same CDR3 is also encoded by other DNA sequences in this sample. The chain carries TRBV6-5 and TRBJ1-2, with 8 bases matching TRBD1. The CDR3 spans 13 residues. Germline V gene lookup returns CDR1 MNHEY and CDR2 SVGAGI. Unmatched junction bases numbered 1, after V lost 4 bases and J lost 3 bases. The CDR3: CASSSQGDYGYTF. Here the CDR3 DNA reads TGTGCCAGCAGTTCACAGGGGGACTATGGCTACACCTTC.

V is TRBV10-3 and J is TRBJ2-2; TRBD2 matches 9 bases. Germline V gene lookup returns CDR1 ENHRY and CDR2 SYGVKD. This CDR3 is built from 15 residues. The V gene end was trimmed by 3 bases and the J gene end by 6 bases; junction bases not matched to a gene: 5. The CDR3 DNA reads as TGTGCCATCAGTGACTTACTAGCGGGCGCCGGGGAGCTGTTTTTT. Protein product: CAISDLLAGAGELFF.

The chain links TRBV4-3 to TRBJ2-3, with 9 bases fitting TRBD2. CDR1 and CDR2 from the germline V gene are LGHNA and YSLEER. J gave up 4 bases and V 1 base, and 9 bases lay outside the gene matches. The CDR3 sequence is 17 residues long. The CDR3 coding sequence is TGCGCCAGCAGCCAAGGTAGCGGGGGCCCGAGGGCAGATACGCAGTATTTT. Encoded protein: CASSQGSGGPRADTQYF.

The rearrangement joins TRBV5-4 to TRBJ2-5, with a possible D match to TRBD2 (6 bases). With 10 bases removed from V and 2 bases from J, the gap between germline ends came to 12 bases. The CDR3 consists of 12 residues. Germline loops: CDR1 SGHNT, CDR2 YYREEE (reference sequence). The CDR3 loop reads CAGGTPQETQYF. In DNA form, the CDR3 reads TGTGCCGGGGGGACTCCACAAGAGACCCAGTACTTC.

J is TRBJ2-3 and V is TRBV5-5; D is unresolved. V was pared by 3 bases and J by 3 bases, with 11 bases between. The CDR3 sequence is 14 residues long. Germline V gives CDR1 SGHKS, CDR2 YYEKEE (reference sequence). CDR3 nucleotides: TGTGCCAGCAGCTCCGTATCTCGGACAGATACGCAGTATTTT. It specifies CASSSVSRTDTQYF.

The chain carries TRBV19 and TRBJ2-7; 9 bases line up with TRBD2. Trimming removed 1 base from V and 6 bases from J; junction bases left unmatched: 13. This CDR3 is built from 17 residues. Germline V gives CDR1 LNHDA, CDR2 SQIVND (reference sequence). CDR3 sequence reads: CASSIGPYSGGPVEQYF. Written as DNA, the CDR3 is TGTGCCAGTAGTATAGGCCCTTATAGCGGGGGTCCGGTCGAGCAGTACTTC.

The chain employs TRBV4-3 and TRBJ2-2; D perhaps matches TRBD1 (5 bases). The ends were cut back, 6 bases at V and 1 base at J, with 18 bases in the middle. The CDR3 is 17 amino acids. Germline V lookup: CDR1 LGHNA, CDR2 YSLEER. CDR3 sequence: CASRRSLRQQNTGELFF. In DNA, the CDR3 is TGCGCCAGCAGGCGATCCCTGCGACAGCAGAACACCGGGGAGCTGTTTTTT.

This clone has only a few counts. The chain joins TRBV7-6 to TRBJ2-3; 11 nucleotides agree with TRBD1. This CDR3 contains 15 residues. The V segment lost 3 bases and the J segment 7 bases; nucleotides outside the gene matches: 6. Germline-derived CDR1 and CDR2 are SGHVS and FNYEAQ. The CDR3 region is CASSLVDRGRNTQYF. The CDR3, as DNA: TGTGCCAGCAGCTTGGTGGACAGGGGGCGGAATACGCAGTATTTT.

In nucleotides, the CDR3 is TGCGCCAGCAGCTTCTCCGGGGGGCAGTTTTCATTGAGCTCCTACGAGCAGTACTTC. As protein: CASSFSGGQFSLSSYEQYF. The chain joins TRBV5-1 to TRBJ2-7; D is possibly TRBD2 (7 bases). V lost 2 bases to trimming and J lost 0 bases, with 24 bases between them. Germline CDR1 SGHRS, CDR2 YFSETQ. CDR3 length: 19 residues.

The chain couples TRBV4-1 to TRBJ2-1; 15 nucleotides match TRBD2. The CDR3 has 16 amino acids. Trimming took 4 bases from V and 9 from J; bases not matched to a gene: 7. Germline V gene lookup returns CDR1 MGHRA and CDR2 YSYEKL. CDR3 region: CASSPGLAGGIGEQFF. The CDR3 DNA is TGCGCCAGCAGCCCCGGACTAGCGGGGGGGATAGGTGAGCAGTTCTTC.

With respect to this clone: This same CDR3 is encoded by further DNA sequences in the sample. The chain carries TRBV11-3 and TRBJ1-1; no definite D call. The germline CDR1 and CDR2 sequences are SGHNT and YENEEA. This CDR3 region has 13 residues. Trimming cost V 1 base and J 1 base, with 4 bases left between them. CDR3 nucleotide sequence: TGTGCCAGCAGCTTAGGCGGGAACACTGAAGCTTTCTTT. Translated: CASSLGGNTEAFF.